The 31 T cell receptor beta chains listed next were all sequenced from one sample in a study of T-cell memory formation after mild COVID-19. One entry per CDR3 protein results from TCRdb running MiXCR on the 5' RACE reads. Of hundreds of thousands of distinct CDR3 sequences in the sample, around a sixth were seen once. The sequenced sample was PBMCs or a T cell subset sorted from them (not recorded which). The source is an adult woman who had mild COVID-19 (a few samples of this study predate the infection). Cell type and time point are not known.

This clonotype was seen more than once but under ten times. The V gene is TRBV6-6, the J gene TRBJ2-5; tentative D call: TRBD1 (5 bases). V was trimmed by 3 bases and J by 1 base, leaving 9 bases between them. Germline CDR1 is MNHNY and CDR2 is SVGAGI (reference sequence). This CDR3 spans 14 amino acids. The CDR3, as DNA: TGTGCCAGCAGTTATGTCGACAGCCAAGAGACCCAGTACTTC. It encodes CASSYVDSQETQYF.

The gene calls are TRBV10-3 and TRBJ2-3; 7 positions agree with TRBD2. CDR3 length: 15 residues. Losses at the gene ends were 5 bases for V and 1 base for J; bases not matched to a gene: 6. Per germline, CDR1 ENHRY and CDR2 SYGVKD. CDR3 loop: CAISSAGVGTDTQYF. DNA of the CDR3: TGTGCCATCAGTTCCGCGGGAGTTGGCACAGATACGCAGTATTTT.

This clonotype was picked up a small number of times. The chain joins TRBV27 to TRBJ2-1; 9 nucleotides agree with TRBD1. This CDR3 comprises 15 residues. Germline CDR1 is MNHEY and CDR2 is SMNVEV (reference sequence). J lost 7 bases, V lost 2 bases, and 6 bases had no gene match. As DNA, the CDR3 is TGTGCCAGCAGTTTAAGAACAGGGGGCATAAATGAGCAGTTCTTC. Translation gives CASSLRTGGINEQFF.

Worth noting for this clonotype: Given a much more abundant clone one base away, this may be a read error. The CDR3 sequence: CASSGQGGYEQYF. The CDR3 nucleotides read TGTGCCAGCAGCGGACAGGGGGGCTACGAGCAGTACTTC. The V call is TRBV27, the J call TRBJ2-7; 10 nucleotides match TRBD1. The junction had 2 bases not matched to a gene; V was cut back by 6 bases and J by 3 bases. Germline V gene data show CDR1 as MNHEY and CDR2 as SMNVEV (reference sequence). The CDR3 extends over 13 amino acids.

This clonotype was seen more than once but under ten times. This chain joins TRBV5-1 and TRBJ2-5; D might be TRBD1 (6 bases). The CDR3 covers 14 residues. Per the germline V gene, CDR1 is SGHRS and CDR2 is YFSETQ. Between the trimmed V and J ends, which lost 3 bases and 1 base, there was a span of 10 bases. The DNA of the CDR3 is TGCGCCAGCAGCTACGGACAGACCCAAGAGACCCAGTACTTC. Protein: CASSYGQTQETQYF.

Here the CDR3 DNA reads TGTGCCAGCACCCTACGGACTAGCCGATTAAGTTACGAGCAGTACTTC. Its protein product is CASTLRTSRLSYEQYF. V is TRBV6-2 or TRBV6-3 and J is TRBJ2-7; TRBD2 matches at 8 bases. J was trimmed by 4 bases and V by 7 bases; bases with no gene match: 15. The length of the CDR3 is 16 residues. Looked up from germline, CDR1 is MNHEY and CDR2 is SVGEGT.

The V call is TRBV7-9, the J call TRBJ2-3, with D perhaps matching TRBD2 (5 bases). The germline V gene has CDR1 SEHNR and CDR2 FQNEAQ (reference sequence). V was cut by 1 base and J by 4 bases, with 12 bases left in between. This CDR3 comprises 15 residues. CDR3 in DNA: TGTGCCAGCAGCTTAGGGGTAGCGTGGGCAGATACGCAGTATTTT. This sequence encodes CASSLGVAWADTQYF.

This clonotype appeared a few times. This sequence joins TRBV24-1 and TRBJ1-2; D is perhaps TRBD1 (6 bases). Deletions cut 3 bases from V and 7 bases from J, with 14 bases between. The CDR3 runs 14 residues. CDR1 and CDR2 (germline): KGHDR, SFDVKD. The CDR3, as DNA: TGTGCCACCAGTGATCCTCGGACAGCCCTTGGCTACACCTTC. Translating gives CATSDPRTALGYTF.

The chain couples TRBV7-2 to TRBJ2-7, with 8 bases matching TRBD2. The CDR3 has 15 amino acids. Germline-derived CDR1 and CDR2 are SGHTA and FQGNSA. V shed 1 base and J 4 bases; nucleotides not matched to a gene: 6. The CDR3 sequence is CASSLGREGQYEQYF. CDR3 in DNA: TGTGCCAGCAGCTTAGGACGGGAGGGCCAGTACGAGCAGTACTTC.

This clonotype was observed a handful of times. The CDR3 DNA follows: TGTGCCAGCAGCCTCGGACAGGGCTCCACCGGGGAGCTGTTTTTT. Translating it yields CASSLGQGSTGELFF. J is TRBJ2-2 and V is TRBV7-2, with TRBD1 matching over 8 bases. The CDR3 is 15 residues long. The J segment lost 4 bases and the V segment lost 5 bases, leaving 6 bases of the junction unmatched. In germline, CDR1 is SGHTA, CDR2 FQGNSA.

The chain carries TRBV12-3 or TRBV12-4 and TRBJ1-1, with TRBD1 identical over 8 bases. Losses at the gene ends were 5 bases for V and 6 bases for J; bases not matched to a gene: 5. The CDR3 is 13 residues long. The CDR3 DNA follows: TGTGCCAGCAGTCGACAGGGGTTCTCTGAAGCTTTCTTT. It encodes CASSRQGFSEAFF.

The chain recombines TRBV25-1 with TRBJ2-1; 8 nucleotides align to TRBD1. V lost 4 bases to trimming and J lost 7 bases; unmatched junction nucleotides: 3. The germline gives CDR1 MGHDK, CDR2 SYGVNS. This CDR3 contains 13 residues. CDR3 DNA: TGTGCCAGCAGTGCAGGGGGCTTGAATGAGCAGTTCTTC. Residues: CASSAGGLNEQFF.

This clonotype was counted a few times. The chain couples TRBV5-1 to TRBJ2-3; D call uncertain. V was cut by 2 bases and J by 0 bases, with 10 bases left in between. This CDR3 comprises 15 residues. Germline-derived CDR1 and CDR2 are SGHRS and YFSETQ. The chain's CDR3 is CASSFDQKSTDTQYF. The CDR3 coding sequence is TGCGCCAGCAGCTTTGATCAAAAAAGCACAGATACGCAGTATTTT.

The chain is built from TRBV12-3 or TRBV12-4 and TRBJ1-1, with 7 positions matching TRBD1. Trimming removed 8 bases from V and 3 bases from J; junction bases left unmatched: 12. The CDR3 length is 15 residues. CDR3 in amino acids: CASARGGLWDTEAFF. The CDR3 DNA reads TGTGCCAGCGCCAGGGGGGGACTCTGGGACACTGAAGCTTTCTTT.

In this sample, this clonotype turned up a few times. The chain uses TRBV5-5 and TRBJ2-5; 7 nucleotides line up with TRBD1. V lost 4 bases, J lost 5 bases, and 8 bases stayed unmatched. The CDR3 loop spans 14 amino acids. Per germline, CDR1 SGHKS and CDR2 YYEKEE (reference sequence). The CDR3 region is CASSPQGPGETQYF. For the CDR3, the DNA is TGTGCCAGCAGCCCACAGGGGCCCGGGGAGACCCAGTACTTC.

The gene calls are TRBV24-1 and TRBJ2-2, with 9 nucleotides matching TRBD2. This CDR3 is 18 amino acids long. The V segment lost 5 bases and the J segment 1 base; nucleotides outside the gene matches: 10. The germline V gene has CDR1 KGHDR and CDR2 SFDVKD. In DNA form, the CDR3 reads TGTGCCACCAGTGGAGGTCTAGCGGGACTTAGGAACACCGGGGAGCTGTTTTTT. It translates to CATSGGLAGLRNTGELFF.

This clonotype was detected only a few times. The V gene is TRBV25-1, the J gene TRBJ2-7, with D unresolved. This CDR3 contains 15 residues. Trimming cost V 3 bases and J 6 bases, with 18 bases left between them. CDR1 is MGHDK, CDR2 SYGVNS, per germline. This CDR3 reads CASSEIPSSMGEQYF. In nucleotides, the CDR3 is TGTGCCAGCAGTGAGATCCCCTCTTCAATGGGCGAGCAGTACTTC.

This clonotype was counted a few times. The rearrangement uses TRBV10-3 and TRBJ1-2; 12 positions match TRBD1. Germline CDR1 reads ENHRY; CDR2 reads SYGVKD. The ends lost 3 bases at V and 8 bases at J; junction bases unmatched: 4. This CDR3 spans 14 amino acids. The CDR3 bases are TGTGCCATCAGTGATTGGGACAGGGGGCAAGGCTACACCTTC. Translating it yields CAISDWDRGQGYTF.

This clonotype came up a few times. The V and J genes are TRBV7-2 and TRBJ2-1; 14 positions agree with TRBD2. The CDR3 has 18 residues. Germline values: CDR1 SGHTA, CDR2 FQGNSA. V dropped 4 bases and J dropped 3; count of bases not matched to a gene: 8. CDR3 in amino acids: CASSSTGLAGDHYNEQFF. The CDR3 DNA sequence: TGTGCCAGCAGCTCTACGGGACTAGCGGGAGACCACTACAATGAGCAGTTCTTC.

This chain connects TRBV12-3 or TRBV12-4 to TRBJ2-1; D gene unclear. This CDR3 region has 13 residues. The V gene lost 7 bases and the J gene lost 4 bases, with 11 bases spanning the gap. The CDR3 region has the DNA TGTGCCAGCACCGCGCTCGAGTACAATGAGCAGTTCTTC. As protein: CASTALEYNEQFF.

This clonotype was observed a handful of times. The genes are TRBV29-1 and TRBJ1-1; possibly TRBD1 for D (5 bases). CDR3 length: 13 amino acids. In germline, CDR1 is SQVTM, CDR2 ANQGSEA. V dropped 3 bases and J dropped 11 bases, with 19 bases sitting between them. The CDR3 reads CSVDDSPRFRAFF. The CDR3 DNA reads as TGCAGCGTTGACGACAGTCCCAGATTCCGGGCTTTCTTT.

The table lists this clonotype with a few counts. The chain recombines TRBV7-9 with TRBJ1-1; a possible D gene is TRBD1 (5 bases). Germline V CDR1 and CDR2: SEHNR, FQNEAQ (reference sequence). Deletions cut 7 bases from V and 1 base from J, with 22 bases between. The CDR3 sequence is 17 residues long. The DNA of the CDR3 is TGTGCCAGCACCCAGACCAGGCCGGGACGGTGGAACACTGAAGCTTTCTTT. This sequence encodes CASTQTRPGRWNTEAFF.

V and J are TRBV29-1 and TRBJ1-4, with TRBD1 matching over 8 bases. The V gene's germline CDR1 is SQVTM and CDR2 ANQGSEA. The CDR3 contains 17 residues. V gave up 4 bases and J gave up 4 bases; unmatched junction bases: 14. The DNA for the CDR3 is TGCAGCGTTGGATCTTCAGGGGGCTTTTCACGTAATGAAAAACTGTTTTTT. It codes for CSVGSSGGFSRNEKLFF.

The J gene is TRBJ1-6, the V gene TRBV7-8, with D perhaps TRBD1 (6 bases). Germline V CDR1 and CDR2: SGHVS, FQNEAQ. The CDR3 has 19 residues. The V end was cut by 2 bases, the J end by 1 base, with 18 bases between. CDR3 sequence (DNA): TGTGCCAGCAGCTTAAAGGGTTACACCGGGACATCCTATAATTCACCCCTCCACTTT. Residues: CASSLKGYTGTSYNSPLHF.

The chain joins TRBV18 to TRBJ2-3, with D possibly being TRBD2 (5 bases). The CDR3 length is 16 residues. Trimming shortened V by 0 bases and J by 7 bases, and 17 bases separated the two germline ends. Germline-derived CDR1 and CDR2 are KGHSH and LQKENI. CDR3 sequence: CASSPPGVTSRNTQYF. CDR3 DNA sequence: TGTGCCAGCTCACCACCCGGGGTCACCTCGCGCAATACGCAGTATTTT.

The sample holds a few counts of this clonotype. The rearrangement links TRBV3-1 to TRBJ2-2, with D unclear. The germline CDR1 and CDR2 sequences are LGHDT and YNNKEL (reference sequence). This CDR3 region has 15 residues. Trimming cost V 2 bases and J 6 bases, with 13 bases left between them. As DNA, the CDR3 is TGTGCCAGCAGCCAATGGCAGAGCAAAGCCGGGGAGCTGTTTTTT. Its protein is CASSQWQSKAGELFF.

The chain carries TRBV12-3 or TRBV12-4 and TRBJ1-1; possibly TRBD1 for D (5 bases). With 3 bases removed from V and 5 bases from J, the gap between germline ends came to 22 bases. There are 17 residues in the CDR3. Here the CDR3 reads CASSFAPIGGVGTEAFF. The CDR3 DNA reads as TGTGCCAGCAGTTTTGCCCCTATCGGGGGAGTAGGAACTGAAGCTTTCTTT.

The chain links TRBV5-5 to TRBJ1-2; TRBD1 matches 7 bases. This CDR3 is built from 14 residues. The germline gives CDR1 SGHKS, CDR2 YYEKEE (reference sequence). The V gene end was trimmed by 5 bases and the J gene end by 4 bases; junction bases not matched to a gene: 8. The CDR3 protein is CASSNSGQPYGYTF. CDR3 DNA sequence: TGTGCCAGCAGTAATTCGGGACAGCCCTATGGCTACACCTTC.

V usage is TRBV7-9 and J usage is TRBJ2-7, with 10 bases aligning to TRBD2. Germline V gene lookup returns CDR1 SEHNR and CDR2 FQNEAQ (reference sequence). The CDR3 runs 16 residues. After removal of 1 base from V and 7 bases from J, the junction contained 10 bases not matched to a gene. In nucleotides, the CDR3 is TGTGCCAGCAGCTTAGGTTCTAGCGGGAGCCGGTTGGAGCAGTACTTC. It translates to CASSLGSSGSRLEQYF.

This chain uses TRBV19 with TRBJ2-5; D might be TRBD1 or TRBD2, each matching 6 bases. Trimming took off 3 bases at V and 5 bases at J, with 10 bases between the two ends. CDR1 LNHDA and CDR2 SQIVND come from the germline V gene (reference sequence). The CDR3 is made up of 13 amino acids. This chain's CDR3 is CASSITGRETQYF. The CDR3 DNA is TGTGCCAGTAGTATCACAGGGAGGGAGACCCAGTACTTC. The full variable domain, completed using reference TRBV19 and TRBJ2-5, is DGGITQSPKYLFRKEGQNVTLSCEQNLNHDAMYWYRQDPGQGLRLIYYSQIVNDFQKGDIAEGYSVSREKKESFPLTVTSAQKNPTAFYLCASSITGRETQYFGPGTRLLVL.

This clonotype has more than one count but fewer than ten. The chain carries TRBV2 and TRBJ2-3; TRBD2 matches at 8 bases. The CDR3 runs to 16 residues. Germline V lookup: CDR1 SNHLY, CDR2 FYNNEI. V shed 6 bases, J shed 1 base, and the junction held 9 bases outside the gene matches. This CDR3 is CASRPTSGAGTDTQYF. The DNA of the CDR3 is TGTGCCAGCAGACCTACTAGCGGAGCTGGCACAGATACGCAGTATTTT.